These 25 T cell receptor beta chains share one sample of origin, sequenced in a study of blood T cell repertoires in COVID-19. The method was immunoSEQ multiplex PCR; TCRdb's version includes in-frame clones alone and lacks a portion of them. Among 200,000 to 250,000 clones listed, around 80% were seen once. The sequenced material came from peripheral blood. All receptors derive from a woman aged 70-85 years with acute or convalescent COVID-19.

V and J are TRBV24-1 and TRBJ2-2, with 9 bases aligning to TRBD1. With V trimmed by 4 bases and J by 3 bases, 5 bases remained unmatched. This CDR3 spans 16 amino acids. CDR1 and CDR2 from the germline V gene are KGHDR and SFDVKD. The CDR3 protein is CATSDRQGDYTGELFF. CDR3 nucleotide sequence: TGTGCCACCAGTGACCGACAGGGGGACTACACCGGGGAGCTGTTTTTT.

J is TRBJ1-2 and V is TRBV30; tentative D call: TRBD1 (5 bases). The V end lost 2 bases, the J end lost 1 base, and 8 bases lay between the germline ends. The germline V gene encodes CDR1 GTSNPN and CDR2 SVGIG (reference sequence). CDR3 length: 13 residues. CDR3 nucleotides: TGTGCCTGGAGTCCCGGGGGTAACTATGGCTACACCTTC. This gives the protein CAWSPGGNYGYTF. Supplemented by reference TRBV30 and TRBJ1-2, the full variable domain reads SQTIHQWPATLVQPVGSPLSLECTVEGTSNPNLYWYRQAAGRGLQLLFYSVGIGQISSEVPQNLSASRPQDRQFILSSKKLLLSDSGFYLCAWSPGGNYGYTFGSGTRLTVV.

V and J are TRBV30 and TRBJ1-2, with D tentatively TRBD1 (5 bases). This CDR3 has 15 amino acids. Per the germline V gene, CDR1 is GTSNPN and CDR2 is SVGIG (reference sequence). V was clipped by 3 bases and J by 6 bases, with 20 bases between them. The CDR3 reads CAWRLPSREINGYTF. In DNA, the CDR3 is TGTGCCTGGAGGCTCCCGAGCAGGGAAATAAATGGCTACACCTTC.

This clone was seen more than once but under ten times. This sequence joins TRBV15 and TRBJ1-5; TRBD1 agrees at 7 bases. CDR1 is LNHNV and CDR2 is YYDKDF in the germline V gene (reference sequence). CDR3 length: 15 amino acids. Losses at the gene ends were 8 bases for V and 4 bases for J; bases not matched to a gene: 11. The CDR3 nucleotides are TGTGCCACCTCTACAGGGGCGGGCGAAAATCAGCCCCAGCATTTT. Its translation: CATSTGAGENQPQHF.

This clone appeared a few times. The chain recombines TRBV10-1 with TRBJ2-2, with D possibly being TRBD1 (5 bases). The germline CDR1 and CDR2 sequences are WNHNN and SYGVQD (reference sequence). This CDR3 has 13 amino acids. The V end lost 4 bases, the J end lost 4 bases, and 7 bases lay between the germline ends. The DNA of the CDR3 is TGCGCCAGCAGTGGACAGTTCACCGGGGAGCTGTTTTTT. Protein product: CASSGQFTGELFF.

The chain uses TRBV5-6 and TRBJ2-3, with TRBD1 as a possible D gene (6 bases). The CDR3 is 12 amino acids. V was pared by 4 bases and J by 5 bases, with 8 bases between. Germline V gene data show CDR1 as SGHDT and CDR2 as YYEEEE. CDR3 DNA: TGTGCCAGCAGCCTAGGGGGAGATACGCAGTATTTT. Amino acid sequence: CASSLGGDTQYF.

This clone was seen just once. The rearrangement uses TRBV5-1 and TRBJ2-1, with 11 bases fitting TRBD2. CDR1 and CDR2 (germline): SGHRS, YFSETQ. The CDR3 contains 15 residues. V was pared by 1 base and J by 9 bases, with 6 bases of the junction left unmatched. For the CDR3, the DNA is TGCGCCAGCAGCTTGTTAACTAGCGGGGGAAGTGAGCAGTTCTTC. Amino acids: CASSLLTSGGSEQFF.

This CDR3 is CASSLRGQGVSETQYF. CDR3 bases: TGTGCCAGCAGCTTGAGGGGGCAGGGGGTTTCAGAGACCCAGTACTTC. This chain connects TRBV13 to TRBJ2-5, with 7 bases aligning to TRBD1. The CDR3 has 16 amino acids. Germline CDR1 and CDR2: PRHDT and FYEKMQ (reference sequence). Trimming took 3 bases from V and 4 from J; bases not matched to a gene: 11. Filled out from reference TRBV13 and TRBJ2-5, the complete variable domain reads AAGVIQSPRHLIKEKRETATLKCYPIPRHDTVYWYQQGPGQDPQFLISFYEKMQSDKGSIPDRFSAQQFSDYHSELNMSSLELGDSALYFCASSLRGQGVSETQYFGPGTRLLVL.

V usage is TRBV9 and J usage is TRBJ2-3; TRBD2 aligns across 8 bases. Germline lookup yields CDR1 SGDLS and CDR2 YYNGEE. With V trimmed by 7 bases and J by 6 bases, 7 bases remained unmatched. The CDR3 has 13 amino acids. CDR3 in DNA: TGTGCCAGCTCCGGGGGGGCCGGGGATACGCAGTATTTT. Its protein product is CASSGGAGDTQYF.

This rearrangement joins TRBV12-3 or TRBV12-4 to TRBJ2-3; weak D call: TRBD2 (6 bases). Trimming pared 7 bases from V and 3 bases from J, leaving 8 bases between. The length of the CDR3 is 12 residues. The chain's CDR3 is CASNRETDTQYF. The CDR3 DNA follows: TGTGCCAGCAACCGGGAGACAGATACGCAGTATTTT.

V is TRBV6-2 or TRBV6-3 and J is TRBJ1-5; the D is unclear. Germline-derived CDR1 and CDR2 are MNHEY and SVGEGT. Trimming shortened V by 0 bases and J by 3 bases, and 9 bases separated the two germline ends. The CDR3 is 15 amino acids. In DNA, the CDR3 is TGTGCCAGCAGTTACTCGCGAGGTAACAATCAGCCCCAGCATTTT. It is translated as CASSYSRGNNQPQHF.

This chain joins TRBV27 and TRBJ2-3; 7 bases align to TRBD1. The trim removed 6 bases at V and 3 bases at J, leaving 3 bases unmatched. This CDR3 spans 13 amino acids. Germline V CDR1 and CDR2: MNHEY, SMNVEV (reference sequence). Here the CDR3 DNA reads TGTGCCAGCAGACAGGGGCGAACAGATACGCAGTATTTT. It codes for CASRQGRTDTQYF.

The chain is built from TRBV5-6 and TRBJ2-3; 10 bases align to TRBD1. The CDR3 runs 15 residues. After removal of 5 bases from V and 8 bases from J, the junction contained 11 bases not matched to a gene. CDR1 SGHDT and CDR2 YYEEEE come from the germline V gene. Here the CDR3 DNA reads TGTGCCAGCAGTCCCCGGGACAGGGGCAAGGGTACGCAGTATTTT. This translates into CASSPRDRGKGTQYF.

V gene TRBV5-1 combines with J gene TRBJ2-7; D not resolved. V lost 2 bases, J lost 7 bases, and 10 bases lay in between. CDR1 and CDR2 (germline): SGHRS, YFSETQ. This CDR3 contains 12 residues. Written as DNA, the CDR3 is TGCGCCAGCAGCTTCGATATGAGAGAGCAGTACTTC. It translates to CASSFDMREQYF.

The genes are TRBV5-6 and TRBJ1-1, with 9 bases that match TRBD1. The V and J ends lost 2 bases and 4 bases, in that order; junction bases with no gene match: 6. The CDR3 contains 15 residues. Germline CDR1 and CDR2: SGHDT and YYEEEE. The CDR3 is CASSFDRGKGTEAFF. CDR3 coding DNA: TGTGCCAGCAGCTTCGACAGGGGGAAAGGCACTGAAGCTTTCTTT.

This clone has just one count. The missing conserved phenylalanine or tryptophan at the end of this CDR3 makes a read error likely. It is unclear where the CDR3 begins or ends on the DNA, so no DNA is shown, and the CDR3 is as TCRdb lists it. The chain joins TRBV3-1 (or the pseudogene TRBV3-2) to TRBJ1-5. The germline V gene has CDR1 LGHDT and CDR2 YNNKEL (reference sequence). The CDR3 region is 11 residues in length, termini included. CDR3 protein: CASSPSGGVLP.

The CDR3 coding sequence is TGTGCCATCAGTCCTACCGGGACTAGCGAAATAGCGGGGGCCCAGTACTTC. Translation gives CAISPTGTSEIAGAQYF. The chain employs TRBV10-3 and TRBJ2-5, with 10 bases that match TRBD2. The CDR3 runs 17 residues. Germline CDR1 is ENHRY and CDR2 is SYGVKD. J was trimmed by 9 bases and V by 5 bases; bases with no gene match: 18.

CDR3 protein: CASSRPGGSYNEQFF. For the CDR3, the DNA is TGTGCCAGCAGCCGCCCCGGTGGCTCCTACAATGAGCAGTTCTTC. The rearrangement links TRBV5-4 to TRBJ2-1; D unclear. CDR1 SGHNT and CDR2 YYREEE come from the germline V gene (reference sequence). This CDR3 is 15 amino acids long. Trimming removed 4 bases from V and 0 bases from J, with 11 bases in between.

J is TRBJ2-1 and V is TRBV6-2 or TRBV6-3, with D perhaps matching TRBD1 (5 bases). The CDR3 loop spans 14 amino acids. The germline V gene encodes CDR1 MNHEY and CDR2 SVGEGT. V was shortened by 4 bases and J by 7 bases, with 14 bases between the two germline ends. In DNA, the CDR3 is TGTGCCAGCAGTTCCGTTCGGTCAGGGAATGAGCAGTTCTTC. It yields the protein CASSSVRSGNEQFF.

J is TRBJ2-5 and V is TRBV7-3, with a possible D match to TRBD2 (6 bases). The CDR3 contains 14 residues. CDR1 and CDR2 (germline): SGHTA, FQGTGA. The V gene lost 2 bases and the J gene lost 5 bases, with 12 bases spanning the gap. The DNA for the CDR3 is TGTGCCAGCAGCTTAGGCGGGGTTTTGGAGACCCAGTACTTC. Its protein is CASSLGGVLETQYF.

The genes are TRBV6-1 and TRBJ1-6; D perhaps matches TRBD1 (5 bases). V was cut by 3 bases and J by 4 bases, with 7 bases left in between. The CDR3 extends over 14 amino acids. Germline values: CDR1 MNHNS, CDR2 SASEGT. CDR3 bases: TGTGCCAGCAGTGATCGACAGTATAATTCACCCCTCCACTTT. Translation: CASSDRQYNSPLHF.

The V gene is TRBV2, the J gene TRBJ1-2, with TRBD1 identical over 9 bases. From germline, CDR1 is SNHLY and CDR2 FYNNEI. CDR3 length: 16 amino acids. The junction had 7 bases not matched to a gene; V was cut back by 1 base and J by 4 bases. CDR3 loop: CASSEDPGTGFYGYTF. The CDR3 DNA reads TGTGCCAGCAGTGAAGACCCCGGGACAGGGTTCTATGGCTACACCTTC.

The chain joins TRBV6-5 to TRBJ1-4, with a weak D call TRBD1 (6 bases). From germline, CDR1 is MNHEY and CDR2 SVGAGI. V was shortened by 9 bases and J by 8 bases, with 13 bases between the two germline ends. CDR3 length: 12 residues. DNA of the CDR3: TGTGCCAGTACCAGACAGGAGGAAAAACTGTTTTTT. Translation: CASTRQEEKLFF.

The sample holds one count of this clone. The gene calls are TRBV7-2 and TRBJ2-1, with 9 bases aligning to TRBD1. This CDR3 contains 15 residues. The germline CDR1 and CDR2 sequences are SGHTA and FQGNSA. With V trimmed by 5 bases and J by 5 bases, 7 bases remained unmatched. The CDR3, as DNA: TGTGCCAGCAGCCCTGGACAGGGGCGACACAATGAGCAGTTCTTC. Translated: CASSPGQGRHNEQFF.

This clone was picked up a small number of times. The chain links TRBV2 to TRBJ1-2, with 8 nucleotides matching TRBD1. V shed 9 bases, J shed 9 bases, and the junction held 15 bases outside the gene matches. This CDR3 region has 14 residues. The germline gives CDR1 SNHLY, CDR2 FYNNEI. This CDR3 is CARQGAISLWSYTF. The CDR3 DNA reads TGTGCCAGGCAGGGGGCTATCTCTCTATGGAGCTACACCTTC.